Below, 13 T cell receptor beta chains from the same sample are listed, as sequenced in a study of cytomegalovirus exposure and HLA in healthy donors (dated by TCRdb to about 2017). Receptor libraries were prepared by the immunoSEQ multiplex PCR assay. The multiplex PCR relied on a mix of 60 forward primers for TCR Vbeta segments and 13 reverse primers for TCR Jbeta segments. TCRdb holds this immuneACCESS table with in-frame rearrangements only. Some clones are missing; in checked studies, unresolved V genes explain under half, and the rest has no known cause. In this sample's table one finds 130,000 or so clones. The ten largest clones capture about 2.2% of the sample. The sample consisted of PBMCs. These receptors were collected from a woman between 18 and 29 years old in good health and CMV-seronegative.

V usage is TRBV5-1 and J usage is TRBJ2-5, with 7 bases aligning to TRBD2. The CDR3 is 17 amino acids. V dropped 4 bases and J dropped 4; count of bases not matched to a gene: 16. Germline CDR1 is SGHRS and CDR2 is YFSETQ. CDR3: CASSQGSFGGGGETQYF. For the CDR3, the DNA is TGCGCCAGCAGCCAAGGAAGTTTTGGGGGGGGTGGAGAGACCCAGTACTTC.

The chain couples TRBV19 to TRBJ1-1, with 7 bases fitting TRBD1. V was pared by 5 bases and J by 6 bases, with 9 bases of the junction left unmatched. Germline CDR1 reads LNHDA; CDR2 reads SQIVND (reference sequence). The CDR3 spans 14 residues. This CDR3 reads CASSPTGEAAEAFF. CDR3 nucleotide sequence: TGTGCCAGTAGTCCCACAGGGGAGGCCGCTGAAGCTTTCTTT.

The V call is TRBV5-1, the J call TRBJ2-1; 7 bases align to TRBD2. V lost 0 bases, J lost 10 bases, and 19 bases stayed unmatched. The CDR3 is 18 residues long. CDR1 is SGHRS and CDR2 is YFSETQ in the germline V gene. CDR3 loop: CASSLDLTSELQSGEQFF. As DNA, the CDR3 is TGCGCCAGCAGCTTGGATTTAACTAGCGAGCTACAATCGGGGGAGCAGTTCTTC. The full variable domain, with the rest looked up from reference TRBV5-1 and TRBJ2-1, is KAGVTQTPRYLIKTRGQQVTLSCSPISGHRSVSWYQQTPGQGLQFLFEYFSETQRNKGNFPGRFSGRQFSNSRSEMNVSTLELGDSALYLCASSLDLTSELQSGEQFFGPGTRLTVL.

The chain joins TRBV19 to TRBJ1-2; no definite D call. This CDR3 contains 15 residues. V was clipped by 6 bases and J by 4 bases, with 18 bases between them. Germline loops: CDR1 LNHDA, CDR2 SQIVND (reference sequence). The CDR3 DNA follows: TGTGCCAGTAGCGATAATTCGTGGGCCTCCTATGGCTACACCTTC. This sequence encodes CASSDNSWASYGYTF.

J is TRBJ1-1 and V is TRBV5-1, with D tentatively TRBD1 (6 bases). V lost 3 bases to trimming and J lost 2 bases, with 14 bases between them. The CDR3 runs to 15 residues. CDR1 and CDR2 from the germline V gene are SGHRS and YFSETQ. Written as DNA, the CDR3 is TGCGCCAGCAGCTCTGGGACATTTAGAAACACTGAAGCTTTCTTT. It encodes CASSSGTFRNTEAFF.

V gene TRBV19 combines with J gene TRBJ1-4; 9 nucleotides agree with TRBD1. Germline-derived CDR1 and CDR2 are LNHDA and SQIVND (reference sequence). CDR3 length: 16 residues. With 5 bases clipped from V and 4 bases from J, the junction kept 8 bases outside the gene matches. CDR3 loop: CASSLDRGAHNEKLFF. The CDR3 DNA sequence: TGTGCCAGTAGTTTGGACAGGGGAGCGCATAATGAAAAACTGTTTTTT.

Concerning this clone: Within the sample, other DNA sequences also encode this same CDR3. CDR3 residues: CASRLAGGADTQYF. The CDR3 region has the DNA TGCGCCTCCCGACTAGCGGGAGGGGCGGATACGCAGTATTTT. The V call is TRBV5-1, the J call TRBJ2-3; 14 bases fit TRBD2. CDR3 length equals 14 residues. Trimming at V came to 10 bases and at J to 6 bases, leaving 7 bases not matched to a gene. Germline loops: CDR1 SGHRS, CDR2 YFSETQ.

The chain has TRBV5-3 and TRBJ2-3; tentatively, D is TRBD2 (6 bases). TRBV5-3 is marked as an open reading frame, function uncertain. The V gene lost 3 bases and the J gene lost 4 bases, with 24 bases spanning the gap. The CDR3 contains 18 residues. For the CDR3, the DNA is TGTGCCAGAAGCTCTCGTCACGGGACTTCAACCTCGGCAGATACGCAGTATTTT. This codes for CARSSRHGTSTSADTQYF.

This sequence joins TRBV6-1 and TRBJ2-7; D is undetermined. CDR3 length equals 12 residues. Germline-derived CDR1 and CDR2 are MNHNS and SASEGT. Trimming took off 6 bases at V and 4 bases at J, with 10 bases between the two ends. CDR3: CASRAERYEQYF. The DNA for the CDR3 is TGTGCCAGCAGGGCGGAAAGGTACGAGCAGTACTTC.

The chain joins TRBV11-1 to TRBJ1-2, with D perhaps matching TRBD1 (5 bases). The germline V gene has CDR1 SGHAT and CDR2 FQDESV (reference sequence). The CDR3 runs 15 residues. V lost 5 bases to trimming and J lost 1 base, with 14 bases between them. CDR3 sequence: CASSHATEFNYGYTF. In nucleotides, the CDR3 is TGTGCCAGCAGCCACGCGACAGAGTTTAACTATGGCTACACCTTC.

The chain employs TRBV11-2 and TRBJ2-5, with 9 bases fitting TRBD2. This CDR3 region has 15 residues. The V segment lost 4 bases and the J segment 5 bases; nucleotides outside the gene matches: 8. CDR1 and CDR2 from the germline V gene are SGHAT and FQNNGV. CDR3 bases: TGTGCCAGCAGCTCAGAAAGCGGGAGGCTGGAGACCCAGTACTTC. It is translated as CASSSESGRLETQYF. The variable domain in full, completed from reference TRBV11-2 and TRBJ2-5, reads EAGVAQSPRYKIIEKRQSVAFWCNPISGHATLYWYQQILGQGPKLLIQFQNNGVVDDSQLPKDRFSAERLKGVDSTLKIQPAKLEDSAVYLCASSSESGRLETQYFGPGTRLLVL.

The gene calls are TRBV19 and TRBJ2-2; possibly TRBD2 for D (5 bases). Trimming removed 7 bases from V and 6 bases from J, with 15 bases in between. CDR1 is LNHDA, CDR2 SQIVND, per germline (reference sequence). The CDR3 is made up of 14 amino acids. This chain's CDR3 is CASTPRTGAGELFF. DNA of the CDR3: TGTGCCAGTACTCCTCGAACCGGGGCCGGGGAGCTGTTTTTT.

V is TRBV18 and J is TRBJ1-2, with 8 bases lining up with TRBD1. Looked up from germline, CDR1 is KGHSH and CDR2 is LQKENI. V lost 0 bases to trimming and J lost 6 bases; unmatched junction nucleotides: 9. There are 16 residues in the CDR3. CDR3 loop: CASSPPVTGGENGYTF. The CDR3 region has the DNA TGTGCCAGCTCACCACCAGTCACAGGGGGGGAGAATGGCTACACCTTC. Filled out from reference TRBV18 and TRBJ1-2, the complete variable domain reads NAGVMQNPRHLVRRRGQEARLRCSPMKGHSHVYWYRQLPEEGLKFMVYLQKENIIDESGMPKERFSAEFPKEGPSILRIQQVVRGDSAAYFCASSPPVTGGENGYTFGSGTRLTVV.